These T cell receptor beta chains were read from a single sample in a study of T-cell reconstitution after alpha-beta-depleted transplantation in children. In TCRdb, the PCR reads were re-called with MiXCR into one record per CDR3 protein. The table includes about a million distinct CDR3 sequences, about 29% detected once. Material: PBMCs, mostly from graft donor cells, obtained 360 days after TCRalphabeta/CD19-depleted stem cell transplant. These receptors were collected from a boy less than two years old who had a stem cell transplant for SCID, so the T cells may come from the graft donor. The CDR3 runs from the conserved cysteine through the conserved F or W. The D gene is left open where the match is weak. Only some rows state a clone size, as once, few, many or a class for expanded clones.

CDR3	DNA	D	V	J	size
CASSPKVGNDEQYF	TGCGCCAGCAGCCCCAAGGTGGGCAATGACGAGCAGTACTTC	NA	TRBV4-1	TRBJ2-7	few
CASSLKYGGGSYNEQFF	TGTGCCAGCAGTTTAAAGTATGGGGGGGGCTCCTACAATGAGCAGTTCTTC	TRBD2	TRBV12-3/TRBV12-4	TRBJ2-1	few
CASSQPLGVYTEAFF	TGCGCCAGCAGCCAACCGCTAGGGGTTTACACTGAAGCTTTCTTT	NA	TRBV4-1	TRBJ1-1	NA
CASSLARFRGDEQFF	TGTGCCAGCAGCTTAGCACGGTTTCGGGGGGATGAGCAGTTCTTC	TRBD2	TRBV7-8	TRBJ2-1	many
CSASVGEQFF	TGCAGCGCCTCCGTGGGGGAGCAGTTCTTC	NA	TRBV29-1	TRBJ2-1	NA
CASRRDRPSTDTQYF	TGTGCCAGCAGACGGGACAGACCGAGCACAGATACGCAGTATTTT	TRBD1	TRBV7-3	TRBJ2-3	few
CASSTTGNYEQYF	TGTGCCAGCAGCACTACAGGGAACTACGAGCAGTACTTC	NA	TRBV9	TRBJ2-7	NA
CASRSMNEQYF	TGCGCCAGCCGGTCCATGAACGAGCAGTACTTC	NA	TRBV5-1	TRBJ2-7	NA
CSAPGLAGGETQYF	TGCAGTGCCCCGGGACTAGCGGGAGGGGAGACCCAGTACTTC	TRBD2	TRBV20-1	TRBJ2-5	few
CATSRDGRGGELFF	TGTGCCACCAGCAGAGATGGAAGGGGCGGGGAGCTGTTTTTT	NA	TRBV15	TRBJ2-2	few
CSAAQGVQETQYF	TGCAGTGCTGCCCAGGGGGTGCAAGAGACCCAGTACTTC	TRBD1	TRBV20-1	TRBJ2-5	NA
CASSQGRDGSSYEQYF	TGTGCCAGCAGCCAAGGCCGAGACGGAAGCTCCTACGAGCAGTACTTC	NA	TRBV7-8	TRBJ2-7	once
CASSSRDYNEQFF	TGTGCCAGCAGTTCCCGGGACTACAATGAGCAGTTCTTC	NA	TRBV12-3/TRBV12-4	TRBJ2-1	few
CASSLSSGGPSSYEQYF	TGTGCCAGCAGCTTGTCTAGCGGGGGTCCCAGCTCCTACGAGCAGTACTTC	TRBD2	TRBV5-5	TRBJ2-7	few
CASSEGRGGTDTQYF	TGTGCCAGCTCGGAGGGGCGGGGGGGAACAGATACGCAGTATTTT	TRBD2	TRBV27	TRBJ2-3	NA
CASSFDGSYYGYTF	TGCGCCAGCAGTTTTGACGGATCCTACTATGGCTACACCTTC	NA	TRBV5-1	TRBJ1-2	NA
CASRRGQVDRGAFF	TGTGCCAGCAGAAGAGGGCAGGTTGACAGGGGAGCTTTCTTT	TRBD1	TRBV7-9	TRBJ1-1	few